The following is a T cell receptor (beta chain) sequence with its context. Use of 60 Vbeta and 13 Jbeta primers characterized the PCR. Sequenced by immunoSEQ multiplex PCR; TCRdb stores in-frame clones only, minus some. The sample has some 100,000 clones, more than 65% seen once. This sample was taken from a study of cytomegalovirus exposure and HLA in healthy donors. V shed 6 bases, J shed 1 base, and the junction held 8 bases outside the gene matches. From germline, CDR1 is MRHNA and CDR2 SNTAGT. There are 15 residues in the CDR3. The sequence derives from a woman between 18 and 29 years old in good health and CMV-seropositive. The V gene is TRBV6-4, the J gene TRBJ2-5, with 7 bases aligning to TRBD2. Sequenced sample: PBMCs. CDR3 nucleotide sequence: TGTGCCAGCAGCTTAGCGCCGGGGGGCCAAGAGACCCAGTACTTC. It yields the protein CASSLAPGGQETQYF.